This T cell receptor (beta chain) is drawn from a study of cytomegalovirus exposure and HLA in healthy donors (dated by TCRdb to about 2017). As for the study more broadly: An earlier analysis of 587 of the donors reported over 250 Gb of sequence data and 95 million to 140 million unique TCR beta sequences obtained from 150 million to 200 million T cells. Roughly 300 gigabases of sequencing data and tens of millions of unique TCR sequences were included in an early release covering roughly 600 HLA-typed donors. Among the roughly 390 genotyped donors, about 85% belonged to the genetic ancestry cluster associated with self-reported Caucasian donors. The study aimed to test whether signatures of past pathogen exposure could be identified by cataloging public T cell receptors. The study used immunosequencing to profile the T cell repertoires of several hundred subjects and linked those repertoires to cytomegalovirus serostatus. In addition to the first cohort of approximately 670 subjects, a separate validation cohort of around 110 different subjects was used. High-throughput TCR immunosequencing, statistical association of individual TCRs with disease status, and machine learning were combined to predict cytomegalovirus infection status. In a later analysis, previously published TCR beta repertoires from more than 500 donors were re-analyzed and high-resolution HLA genotyping was added so that TCR occurrence patterns could be studied. Rather than using new phenotypic data, the later analysis identified candidate immune exposures from TCR beta sequences and from how often those sequences occurred across donors. An earlier analysis of some 500 of the donors used high-throughput TCR beta sequencing to judge whether each TCR beta V gene segment behaved as functional or pseudogenic. Donor age, sex, ethnicity and CMV serostatus were compiled alongside the repertoire data. A later genetic analysis used genome-wide SNP genotypes for about 55% of the 666 donors, treating that subset as a discovery cohort. Every discovery cohort repertoire had been produced on one sequencing platform. HLA typing covered class I and class II loci at four-digit resolution. The number of typed donors differed by locus: roughly 629-630 for A, B, C, DRB1 and DQB1; approximately 520 for DQA1; fewer than 610 for DPA1; and around 450 for DPB1. Roughly 5 DR-DQ haplotypes were handled as single units for association and clustering because linkage in the cohort was strong. Across about 380 genotyped donors of the cohort, an average of about 200,000 unique TCR beta nucleotide sequences per donor were sequenced, and around 19% of those sequences were non-productive. What the authors observed across the whole study: A cluster of highly shared sequence variants was judged likely to be a technical artifact of the sequencing pipeline. Presence/absence analyses assumed roughly uniform sequencing depth across donors, an assumption that may not hold. According to a later analysis, parvovirus B19, influenza, CMV and Epstein-Barr virus appeared linked to several top co-occurrence clusters. Broadly in line with IMGT annotations, most TCR beta V segments showed up in productive rearrangements about 87% or about 30% of the time in an earlier analysis of around 600 of the donors. A later analysis found that HLA-associated TCR beta chains were more clonally expanded and had lower generation probabilities than equally common non-associated chains. In this cohort, only TCR beta chains were sequenced, and detectable features were limited by the absence of alpha or paired-chain data. It was suggested by the authors that the approach could potentially be generalized to other disease states and immunological phenotypes. A further reported finding was that TCR beta sequences accurately predicted the HLA-A and HLA-B alleles for most subjects in the first cohort. Assigning TCR associations to individual alleles was difficult when HLA alleles, especially DR and DQ, strongly co-occurred. In vitro tests confirmed that three of the cytomegalovirus-associated TCR beta chains recognize cytomegalovirus antigens. For the cohort, immune exposure information was limited to CMV serostatus. Across donors, most TCR sequences were observed very rarely, whereas some public TCRs were present in many individuals. A later genetic analysis reported fewer N-insertions in productive TCRs among donors in an Asian-associated ancestry cluster than the approximately 670-donor mean. An association between a missense DCLRE1C variant and V-gene and J-gene trimming of TCR beta chains was found in a later genetic analysis and replicated in an independent cohort. Linkage disequilibrium might explain the correlated functional status among segregating V segments, but an unknown experimental factor could not be ruled out. Most CMV-associated TCR beta chains appeared to be HLA-restricted in a later analysis, and the HLA associations seemed to be driven largely by CMV exposure. Cytomegalovirus status was reported to be diagnosed by the classifier with high specificity and sensitivity in both the original and validation cohorts. Because counts were too low, about 15 rarely observed V segments, including chromosome 9 orphons, were left out of the earlier analysis of about 500 of the donors. Because HLA typing was missing for some donors at each locus, association tests included only the typed subset. In a later analysis, TCR association rates were found to vary across HLA loci, with the most associated TCRs seen for DRB1 alleles and the fewest for HLA-C alleles. In a later analysis, more than 15,000 TCR beta sequences were associated with specific HLA alleles at a false discovery rate of 0.05. A total of 150 or so TCR beta chains were listed by the study as associated with cytomegalovirus.

Regarding this clone: Its antigen specificity is not known.

The cohort comprised 670 or so healthy bone marrow donors. At the time of sampling, every cohort member was nominally healthy, though immune exposures that went unrecorded were likely present. The donor tested CMV seropositive, placing the donor among the 289 seropositive members of the cohort. A peripheral blood sample was provided by each donor, and peripheral blood mononuclear cells were used for TCR beta sequencing. The Qiagen DNeasy Blood Extraction Kit was used to extract genomic DNA from the blood cell samples. The library was produced with the immunoSEQ multiplex PCR assay. A mixture of 60 forward primers for TCR Vbeta segments and 13 reverse primers for TCR Jbeta segments was used in the multiplex PCR. Amplification of the CDR3 region of rearranged TCR beta genes was performed with a multiplex PCR assay on genomic DNA. The Illumina HiSeq System was used to sequence the amplified TCR beta libraries as 87-base-pair reads. The source study handled its data this way. A later analysis counted approximately 74 million unique TCR beta chains across the 550 to 750 repertoires, and around 12 million of these chains were shared by at least two donors. Raw reads were error-corrected and collapsed into unique sequences by a nearest-neighbor algorithm in which closely related sequences were merged to remove PCR and sequencing errors. Alignment of CDR3 sequences to IMGT reference sequences was used to assign V, D and J gene segments. Each retained sequence needed at least a six-nucleotide match to both a V gene segment and a J gene segment. Rearrangements were classified as productive when the CDR3 lacked stop codons and remained in frame with V and J, and all other rearrangements were classified as non-productive. CDR3 was defined by IMGT convention, running from the second conserved V-encoded cysteine to the conserved J-encoded phenylalanine. Sequences without an unambiguous match to a single V gene segment were excluded from the earlier analysis of a few hundred of the donors. In an earlier analysis of around 600 of the donors, V segments were called functional above 56.7% productive rearrangements and were called segregating when the between-donor standard deviation exceeded 5%. A statistical classification framework was developed to diagnose cytomegalovirus status using the catalog of TCR beta chain sequences. In a later analysis, TCR nucleotide sequences were compared against IMGT/GENE-DB human TR gene sequences so that V and J genes could be assigned. A later analysis assigned CDR3 sequences and most-parsimonious VDJ recombination scenarios with the TCRdist pipeline. In a later analysis, every TCR beta chain was defined by the combination of its CDR3 amino acid sequence and its V-gene family, and reads without a unique V-gene family were dropped. To address suspected cross-contamination and a sequencing artifact, a later analysis removed a few hundred highly shared, low-generation-probability nucleotide sequences. A later analysis calculated a clonal expansion index for each public chain from normalized within-repertoire ranks of inferred template counts. A later analysis computed generation probabilities with a VDJ recombination model fitted to out-of-frame rearrangements, and checked the results against IGoR. In a later analysis, hypergeometric tests were used to score TCR-TCR, TCR-HLA and TCR-CMV co-occurrence, with a repertoire-size bias correction applied to TCR pairs. False discovery rates were estimated in a later analysis by permuting HLA or CMV assignments 20 times. In a later analysis, co-occurring TCRs were grouped using DBSCAN, with TCRdist sequence similarity added in when clustering inside HLA-allele-positive subsets. For co-occurrence clustering, repertoires with fewer than 30,000 or more than 120,000 public chains were excluded, along with five repertoires with anomalous nucleotide sharing. In TCRdb, the immuneACCESS table is reduced to in-frame sequences with V and J assigned. These tables do not hold every clone; where another copy was compared, an unresolved V gene accounts for under half, and the others remain unexplained. The DNA gave D and trimming, while V, J and clone size come from that table. The sample's records list 60,000 to 85,000 clones. The top ten constitute about 13% of the sample.

This TCR derives from a man in his fifties in good health and CMV-seropositive. Specimen: PBMCs.

The DNA is as follows: TGTGCCAGCAGTTTATCTGGGGGGACTGAAGCTTTCTTT. This yields the protein CASSLSGGTEAFF. The chain links TRBV27 with TRBJ1-1; TRBD1 is a possible D gene, resting on 5 matching bases. V gives up 0 bases and J gives up 5 bases, and the segment between their germline ends measures 7 bases. CDR1 MNHEY and CDR2 SMNVEV were looked up in the germline V gene (reference sequence). From cysteine to phenylalanine, the CDR3 is 13 amino acids long. Of all the DNA, just the CDR3 is kept, 39 bases in frame from base 1.